This T cell receptor (beta chain) was observed in a study of CD8+ T cells in alopecia areata. Findings and caveats of the study: TCR sharing across patients was less clear than in mice, possibly HLA-related.

After isolation, RNA underwent reverse transcription to generate cDNA as the sequencing template. Measured with immunoSEQ multiplex PCR; TCRdb has only the in-frame clones, and not every one. The data hold under 130,000 clones, with approximately 58% observed a single time. On this clone itself: Its antigen is still unknown.

The CDR3 has 13 amino acids. Germline V gene lookup returns CDR1 SGHTA and CDR2 FQGNSA. Germline trimming cut 4 bases from V and 4 bases from J; bases unmatched to any gene: 2. Sequenced material: CD4+ T cells sorted from blood. The chain couples TRBV7-2 to TRBJ1-2, with 8 bases fitting TRBD1. The TCR originated in a human donor in good health. CDR3 loop: CASSSTGGYGYTF. CDR3 nucleotides: TGTGCCAGCAGCTCCACAGGGGGCTATGGCTACACCTTC.